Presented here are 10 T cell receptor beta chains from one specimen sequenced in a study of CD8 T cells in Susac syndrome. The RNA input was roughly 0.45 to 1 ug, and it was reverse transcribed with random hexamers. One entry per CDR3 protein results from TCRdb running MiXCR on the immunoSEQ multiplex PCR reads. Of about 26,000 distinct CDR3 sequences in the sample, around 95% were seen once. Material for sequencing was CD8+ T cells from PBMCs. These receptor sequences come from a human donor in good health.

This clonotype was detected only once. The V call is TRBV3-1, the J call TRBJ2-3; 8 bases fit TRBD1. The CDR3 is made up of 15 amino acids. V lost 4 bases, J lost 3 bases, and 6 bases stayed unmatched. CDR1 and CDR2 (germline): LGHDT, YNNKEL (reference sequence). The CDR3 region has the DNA TGTGCCAGCAGCCTAAGGACAGGGCGAACAGATACGCAGTATTTT. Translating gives CASSLRTGRTDTQYF.

CDR3 DNA sequence: TGTGCCAGCATTCTAGCGGGGGGGAGTGGTGAGCAGTTCTTC. Its protein is CASILAGGSGEQFF. The chain has TRBV7-9 and TRBJ2-1, with 12 nucleotides matching TRBD2. V lost 7 bases to trimming and J lost 9 bases; unmatched junction nucleotides: 7. The CDR3 loop spans 14 amino acids. Germline assignment: CDR1 SEHNR and CDR2 FQNEAQ (reference sequence).

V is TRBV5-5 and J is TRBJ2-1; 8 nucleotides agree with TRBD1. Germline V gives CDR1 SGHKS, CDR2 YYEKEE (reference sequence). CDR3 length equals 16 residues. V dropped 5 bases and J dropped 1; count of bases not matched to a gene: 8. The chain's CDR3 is CASSFTGGVSYNEQFF. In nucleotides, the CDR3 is TGTGCCAGCAGTTTCACAGGGGGTGTATCCTACAATGAGCAGTTCTTC.

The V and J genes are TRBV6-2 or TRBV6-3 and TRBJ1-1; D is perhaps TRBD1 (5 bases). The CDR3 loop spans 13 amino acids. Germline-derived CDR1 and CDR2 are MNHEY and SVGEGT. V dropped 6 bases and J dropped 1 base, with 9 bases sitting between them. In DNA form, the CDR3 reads TGTGCCAGCAGCAGGGACGAGAACACTGAAGCTTTCTTT. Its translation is CASSRDENTEAFF.

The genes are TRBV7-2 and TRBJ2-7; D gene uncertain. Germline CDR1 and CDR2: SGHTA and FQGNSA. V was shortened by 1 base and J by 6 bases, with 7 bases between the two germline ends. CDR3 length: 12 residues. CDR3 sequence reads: CASSLEWGEQYF. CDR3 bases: TGTGCCAGCAGCTTAGAGTGGGGCGAGCAGTACTTC.

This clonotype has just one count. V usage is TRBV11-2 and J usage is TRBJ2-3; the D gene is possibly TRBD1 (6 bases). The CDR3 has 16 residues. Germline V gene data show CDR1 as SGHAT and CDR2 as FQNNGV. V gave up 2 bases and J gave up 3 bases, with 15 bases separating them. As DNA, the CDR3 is TGTGCCAGCAGCTTATTCTCCTTGGGGGCGACAGATACGCAGTATTTT. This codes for CASSLFSLGATDTQYF.

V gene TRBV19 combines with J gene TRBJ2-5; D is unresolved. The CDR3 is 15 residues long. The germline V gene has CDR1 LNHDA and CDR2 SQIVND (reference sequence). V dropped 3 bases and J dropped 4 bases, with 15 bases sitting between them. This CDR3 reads CASSIQPSVGETQYF. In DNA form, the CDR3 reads TGTGCCAGTAGTATTCAACCGTCGGTGGGAGAGACCCAGTACTTC.

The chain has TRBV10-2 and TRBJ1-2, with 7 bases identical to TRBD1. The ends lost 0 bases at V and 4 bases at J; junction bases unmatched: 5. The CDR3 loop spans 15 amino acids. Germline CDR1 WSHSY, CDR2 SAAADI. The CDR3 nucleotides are TGCGCCAGCAGTGAGTCGAAGCAGGGGGGCTATGGCTACACCTTC. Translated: CASSESKQGGYGYTF.

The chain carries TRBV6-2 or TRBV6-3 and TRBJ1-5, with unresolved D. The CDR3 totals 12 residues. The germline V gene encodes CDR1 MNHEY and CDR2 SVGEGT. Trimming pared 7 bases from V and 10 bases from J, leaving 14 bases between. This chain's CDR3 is CASTKPGRPQHF. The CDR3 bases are TGTGCCAGCACCAAGCCCGGACGACCCCAGCATTTT.

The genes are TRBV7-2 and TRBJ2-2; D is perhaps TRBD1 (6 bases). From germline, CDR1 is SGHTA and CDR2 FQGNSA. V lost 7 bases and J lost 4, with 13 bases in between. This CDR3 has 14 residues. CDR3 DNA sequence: TGTGCCAGCAATCTCATAGGGGGCACCGGGGAGCTGTTTTTT. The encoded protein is CASNLIGGTGELFF.